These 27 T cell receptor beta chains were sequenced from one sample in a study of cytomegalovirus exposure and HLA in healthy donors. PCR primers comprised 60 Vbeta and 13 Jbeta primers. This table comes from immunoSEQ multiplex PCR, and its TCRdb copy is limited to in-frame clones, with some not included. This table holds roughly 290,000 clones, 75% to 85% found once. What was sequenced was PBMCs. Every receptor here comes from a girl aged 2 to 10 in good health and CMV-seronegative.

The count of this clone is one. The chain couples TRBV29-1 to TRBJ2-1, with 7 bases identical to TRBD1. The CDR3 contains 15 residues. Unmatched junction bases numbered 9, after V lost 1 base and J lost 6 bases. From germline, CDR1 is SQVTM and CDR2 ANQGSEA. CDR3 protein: CSVEVGQVYFNEQFF. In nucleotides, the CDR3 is TGCAGCGTTGAAGTCGGACAGGTTTATTTCAATGAGCAGTTCTTC.

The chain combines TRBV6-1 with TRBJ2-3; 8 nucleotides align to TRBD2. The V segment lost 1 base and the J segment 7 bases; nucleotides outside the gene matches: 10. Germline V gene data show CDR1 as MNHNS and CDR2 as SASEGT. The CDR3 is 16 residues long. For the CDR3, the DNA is TGTGCCAGCAGTGAAGGGCGAGGCGGGAGGTGGAATACGCAGTATTTT. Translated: CASSEGRGGRWNTQYF.

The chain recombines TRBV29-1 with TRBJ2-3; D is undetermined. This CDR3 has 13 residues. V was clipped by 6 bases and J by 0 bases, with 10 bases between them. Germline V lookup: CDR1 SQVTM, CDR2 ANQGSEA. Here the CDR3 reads CSVRPASTDTQYF. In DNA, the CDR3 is TGCAGCGTGAGGCCTGCTAGCACAGATACGCAGTATTTT.

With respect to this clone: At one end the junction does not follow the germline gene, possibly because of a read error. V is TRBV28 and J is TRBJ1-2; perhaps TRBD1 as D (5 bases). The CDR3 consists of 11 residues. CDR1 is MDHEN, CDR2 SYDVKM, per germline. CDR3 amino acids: CASRTQGSNNF. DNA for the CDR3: TGTGCCAGCAGAACTCAGGGTTCCAATAATTTC.

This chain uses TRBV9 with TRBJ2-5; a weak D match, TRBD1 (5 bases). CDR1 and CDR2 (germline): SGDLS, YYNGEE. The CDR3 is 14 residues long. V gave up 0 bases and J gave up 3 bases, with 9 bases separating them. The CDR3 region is CASSVGQMKETQYF. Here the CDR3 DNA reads TGTGCCAGCAGCGTAGGACAGATGAAAGAGACCCAGTACTTC.

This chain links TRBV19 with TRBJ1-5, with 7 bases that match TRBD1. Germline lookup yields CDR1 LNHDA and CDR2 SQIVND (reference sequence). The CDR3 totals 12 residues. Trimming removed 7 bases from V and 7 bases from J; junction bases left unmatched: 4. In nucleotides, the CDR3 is TGTGCCAGTACAGGGGGATTACAGCCCCAGCATTTT. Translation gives CASTGGLQPQHF.

As DNA, the CDR3 is TGCGCCAGCAGCTTGGGGGTGTCTAGCGGGAGCAATGAGCAGTTCTTC. It is translated as CASSLGVSSGSNEQFF. This chain uses TRBV5-1 with TRBJ2-1, with 10 bases identical to TRBD2. The CDR3 runs to 16 residues. The germline CDR1 and CDR2 sequences are SGHRS and YFSETQ. Trimming took 0 bases from V and 6 from J; bases not matched to a gene: 6.

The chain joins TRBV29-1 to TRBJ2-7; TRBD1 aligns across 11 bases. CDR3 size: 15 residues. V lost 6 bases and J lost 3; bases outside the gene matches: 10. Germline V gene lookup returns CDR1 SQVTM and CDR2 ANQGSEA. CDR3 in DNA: TGCAGCGTGATATCTAGGGACAGGGGGATCTACGAGCAGTACTTC. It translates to CSVISRDRGIYEQYF.

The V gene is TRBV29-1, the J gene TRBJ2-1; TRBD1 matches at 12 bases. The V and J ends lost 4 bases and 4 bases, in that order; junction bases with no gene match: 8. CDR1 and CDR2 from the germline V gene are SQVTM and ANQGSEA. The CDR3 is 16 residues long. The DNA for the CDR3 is TGCAGCGTTGTATGGGGGACAGGGGGCAGGTACAATGAGCAGTTCTTC. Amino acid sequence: CSVVWGTGGRYNEQFF.

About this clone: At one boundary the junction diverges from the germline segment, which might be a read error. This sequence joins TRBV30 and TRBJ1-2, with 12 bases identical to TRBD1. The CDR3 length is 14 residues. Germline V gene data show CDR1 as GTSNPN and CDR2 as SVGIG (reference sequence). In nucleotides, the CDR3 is TGTGCCTGGAGGAAACCGGGACAGGGGGCGTATTTGGACTTC. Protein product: CAWRKPGQGAYLDF. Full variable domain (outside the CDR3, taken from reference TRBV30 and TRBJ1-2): SQTIHQWPATLVQPVGSPLSLECTVEGTSNPNLYWYRQAAGRGLQLLFYSVGIGQISSEVPQNLSASRPQDRQFILSSKKLLLSDSGFYLCAWRKPGQGAYLDFGSGTRLTVV.

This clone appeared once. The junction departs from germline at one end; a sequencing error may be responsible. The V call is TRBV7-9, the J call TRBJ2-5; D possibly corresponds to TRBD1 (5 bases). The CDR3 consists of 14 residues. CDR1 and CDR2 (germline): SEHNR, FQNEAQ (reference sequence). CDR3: CSSSLWGSQETQYF. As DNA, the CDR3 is TGTTCCAGCAGCTTATGGGGCAGCCAAGAGACCCAGTACTTC.

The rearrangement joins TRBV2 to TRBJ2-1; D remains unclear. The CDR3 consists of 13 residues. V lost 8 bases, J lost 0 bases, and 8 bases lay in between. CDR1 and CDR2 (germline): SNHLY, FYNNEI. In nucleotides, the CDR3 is TGTGCCAGCTTTCTCAGCTCCTACAATGAGCAGTTCTTC. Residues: CASFLSSYNEQFF.

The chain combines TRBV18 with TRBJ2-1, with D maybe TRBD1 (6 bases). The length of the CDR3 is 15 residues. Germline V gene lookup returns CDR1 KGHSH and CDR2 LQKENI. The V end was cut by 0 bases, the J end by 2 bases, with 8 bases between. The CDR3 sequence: CASSPPQGTYNEQFF. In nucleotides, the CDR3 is TGTGCCAGCTCACCACCGCAGGGGACCTACAATGAGCAGTTCTTC.

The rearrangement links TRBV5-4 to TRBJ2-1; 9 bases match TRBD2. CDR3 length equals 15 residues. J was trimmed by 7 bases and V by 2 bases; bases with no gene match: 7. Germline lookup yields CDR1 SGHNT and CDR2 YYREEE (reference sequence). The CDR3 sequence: CASSFRSGSVNEQFF. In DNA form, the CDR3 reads TGTGCCAGCAGCTTTCGTAGCGGGAGTGTTAATGAGCAGTTCTTC.

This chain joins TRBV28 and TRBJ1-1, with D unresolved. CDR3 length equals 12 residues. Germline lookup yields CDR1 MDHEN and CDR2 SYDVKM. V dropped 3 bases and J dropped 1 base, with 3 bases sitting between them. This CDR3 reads CASSFGNTEAFF. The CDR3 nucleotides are TGTGCCAGCAGTTTCGGGAACACTGAAGCTTTCTTT. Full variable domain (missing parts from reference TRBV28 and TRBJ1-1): DVKVTQSSRYLVKRTGEKVFLECVQDMDHENMFWYRQDPGLGLRLIYFSYDVKMKEKGDIPEGYSVSREKKERFSLILESASTNQTSMYLCASSFGNTEAFFGQGTRLTVV.

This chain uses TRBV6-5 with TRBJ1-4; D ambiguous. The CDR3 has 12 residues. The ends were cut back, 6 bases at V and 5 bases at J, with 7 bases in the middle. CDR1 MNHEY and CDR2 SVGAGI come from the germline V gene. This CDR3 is CASSPLNEKLFF. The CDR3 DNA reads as TGTGCCAGCAGCCCGTTGAATGAAAAACTGTTTTTT.

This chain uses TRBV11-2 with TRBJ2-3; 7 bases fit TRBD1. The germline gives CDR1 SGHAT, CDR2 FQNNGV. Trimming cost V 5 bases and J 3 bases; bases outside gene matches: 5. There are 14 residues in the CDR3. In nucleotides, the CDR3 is TGTGCCAGCAGCACCCCGACAGGGACAGATACGCAGTATTTT. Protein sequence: CASSTPTGTDTQYF. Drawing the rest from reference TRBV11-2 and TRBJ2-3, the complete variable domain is EAGVAQSPRYKIIEKRQSVAFWCNPISGHATLYWYQQILGQGPKLLIQFQNNGVVDDSQLPKDRFSAERLKGVDSTLKIQPAKLEDSAVYLCASSTPTGTDTQYFGPGTRLTVL.

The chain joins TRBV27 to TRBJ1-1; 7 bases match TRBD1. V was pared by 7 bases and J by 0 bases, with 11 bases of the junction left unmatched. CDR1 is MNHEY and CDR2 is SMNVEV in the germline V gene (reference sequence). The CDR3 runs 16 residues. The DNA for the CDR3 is TGTGCCAGCACCCCTGAGGGGGCGACACTGAACACTGAAGCTTTCTTT. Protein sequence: CASTPEGATLNTEAFF.

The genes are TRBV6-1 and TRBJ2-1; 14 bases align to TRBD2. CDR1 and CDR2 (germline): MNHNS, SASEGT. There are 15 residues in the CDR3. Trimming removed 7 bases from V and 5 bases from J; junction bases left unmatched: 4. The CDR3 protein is CASKRGLAGDNEQFF. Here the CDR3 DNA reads TGTGCCAGCAAACGGGGACTAGCGGGGGACAATGAGCAGTTCTTC.

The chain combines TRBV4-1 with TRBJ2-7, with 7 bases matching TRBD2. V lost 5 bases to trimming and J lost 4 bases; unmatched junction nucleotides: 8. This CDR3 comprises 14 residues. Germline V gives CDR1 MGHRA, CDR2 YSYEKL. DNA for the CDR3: TGCGCCAGCAGCAACACTGGGGGGGTTTACGAGCAGTACTTC. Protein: CASSNTGGVYEQYF.

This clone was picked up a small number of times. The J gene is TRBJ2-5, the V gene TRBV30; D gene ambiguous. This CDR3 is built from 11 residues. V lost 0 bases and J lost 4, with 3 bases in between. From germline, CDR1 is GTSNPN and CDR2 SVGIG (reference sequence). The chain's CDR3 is CAWSVLETQYF. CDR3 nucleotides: TGTGCCTGGAGTGTTCTAGAGACCCAGTACTTC.

CDR3 sequence: CASSISGAPETQYF. The CDR3 bases are TGCGCCAGCAGCATTAGCGGGGCCCCGGAGACCCAGTACTTC. The V gene is TRBV5-1, the J gene TRBJ2-5; 8 bases are a match to TRBD2. Germline V CDR1 and CDR2: SGHRS, YFSETQ. This CDR3 comprises 14 residues. V dropped 4 bases and J dropped 5; count of bases not matched to a gene: 7.

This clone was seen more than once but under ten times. CDR3 sequence: CASSKDRAEGYTF. CDR3 nucleotide sequence: TGTGCCAGTAGTAAGGACAGGGCGGAGGGCTACACCTTC. J is TRBJ1-2 and V is TRBV19; 8 bases are shared with TRBD1. This CDR3 spans 13 amino acids. The junction had 6 bases not matched to a gene; V was cut back by 4 bases and J by 8 bases. Germline V gives CDR1 LNHDA, CDR2 SQIVND (reference sequence).

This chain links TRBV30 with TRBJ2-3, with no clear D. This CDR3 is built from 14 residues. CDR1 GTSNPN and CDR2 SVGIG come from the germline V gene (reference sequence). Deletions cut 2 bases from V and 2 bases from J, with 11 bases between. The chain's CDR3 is CAWSLGTYTDTQYF. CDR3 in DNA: TGTGCCTGGAGTCTGGGCACCTACACAGATACGCAGTATTTT.

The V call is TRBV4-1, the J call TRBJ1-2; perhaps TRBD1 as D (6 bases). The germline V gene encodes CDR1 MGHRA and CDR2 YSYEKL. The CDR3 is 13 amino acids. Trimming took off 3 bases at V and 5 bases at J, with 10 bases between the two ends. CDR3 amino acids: CASSQVGQYGYTF. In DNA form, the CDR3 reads TGCGCCAGCAGCCAGGTGGGACAATATGGCTACACCTTC.

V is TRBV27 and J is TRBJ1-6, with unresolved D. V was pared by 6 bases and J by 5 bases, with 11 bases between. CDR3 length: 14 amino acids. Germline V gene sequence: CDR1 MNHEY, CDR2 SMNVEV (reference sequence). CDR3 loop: CASRTDWDNSPLHF. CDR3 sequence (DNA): TGTGCCAGCAGGACCGACTGGGATAATTCACCCCTCCACTTT.

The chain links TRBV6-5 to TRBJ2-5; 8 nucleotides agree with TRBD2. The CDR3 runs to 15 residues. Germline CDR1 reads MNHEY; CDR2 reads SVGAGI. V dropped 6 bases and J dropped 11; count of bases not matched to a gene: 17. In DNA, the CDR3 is TGTGCCAGCAGCCGTAAGCGGGGGCTGACTAAAGAGCAGTACTTC. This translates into CASSRKRGLTKEQYF.